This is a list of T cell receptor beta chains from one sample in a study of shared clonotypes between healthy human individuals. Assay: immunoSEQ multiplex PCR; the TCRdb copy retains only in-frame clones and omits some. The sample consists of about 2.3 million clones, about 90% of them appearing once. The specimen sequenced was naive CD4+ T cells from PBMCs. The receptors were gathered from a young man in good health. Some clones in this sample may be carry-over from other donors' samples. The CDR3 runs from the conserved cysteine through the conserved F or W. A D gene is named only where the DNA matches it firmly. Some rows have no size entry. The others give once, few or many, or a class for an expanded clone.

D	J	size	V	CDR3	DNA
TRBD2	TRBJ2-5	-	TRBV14	CASSQSRTSGLFGTETQYF	TGTGCCAGCAGCCAATCGCGGACTAGCGGGCTTTTCGGGACGGAGACCCAGTACTTC
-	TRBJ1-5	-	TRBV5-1	CASSPVTGNQPQHF	TGCGCCAGCAGCCCGGTCACAGGGAATCAGCCCCAGCATTTT
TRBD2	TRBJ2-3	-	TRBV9	CASSVISGRATDTQYF	TGTGCCAGCAGCGTTATTAGCGGGAGGGCCACAGATACGCAGTATTTT
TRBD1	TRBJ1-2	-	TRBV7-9	CASSLGNNRGPYGYTF	TGTGCCAGCAGCTTAGGAAATAACAGGGGACCCTATGGCTACACCTTC
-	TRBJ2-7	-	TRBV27	CASSLKGTGSYEQYF	TGTGCCAGCAGTTTAAAGGGGACTGGCTCCTACGAGCAGTACTTC
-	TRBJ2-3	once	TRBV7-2	CASSLTSTTDTQYF	TGTGCCAGCAGCCTGACATCGACCACAGATACGCAGTATTTT
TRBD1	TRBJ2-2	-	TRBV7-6	CASSPLTGPTGELFF	TGTGCCAGCAGCCCCTTGACAGGGCCCACCGGGGAGCTGTTTTTT
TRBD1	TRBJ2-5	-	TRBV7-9	CASSLVQGAETQYF	TGTGCCAGCAGCTTAGTGCAGGGGGCGGAGACCCAGTACTTC
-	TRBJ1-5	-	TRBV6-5	CASSYSIGGNQPQHF	TGTGCCAGCAGTTACTCAATCGGGGGCAATCAGCCCCAGCATTTT
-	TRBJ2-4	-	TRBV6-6	CASSHRENGNIQYF	TGTGCCAGCAGCCACCGGGAGAACGGAAACATTCAGTACTTC
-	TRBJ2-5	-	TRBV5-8	CASSRTQETQYF	TGTGCCAGCAGTCGGACCCAAGAGACCCAGTACTTC
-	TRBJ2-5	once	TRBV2	CASSEYQETQYF	TGTGCCAGCAGCGAGTACCAAGAGACCCAGTACTTC
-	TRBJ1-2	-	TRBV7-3	CASSLDPGYGYTF	TGTGCCAGCAGCTTAGATCCCGGTTATGGCTACACCTTC
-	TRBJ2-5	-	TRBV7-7	CASSLDWQETQYF	TGTGCCAGCAGCTTAGACTGGCAAGAGACCCAGTACTTC
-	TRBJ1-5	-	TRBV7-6	CASSQTLNQPQHF	TGTGCCAGCAGTCAGACACTAAATCAGCCCCAGCATTTT
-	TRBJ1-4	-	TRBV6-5	CASSYSPAGDEKLFF	TGTGCCAGCAGCTACTCCCCGGCAGGGGATGAAAAACTGTTTTTT
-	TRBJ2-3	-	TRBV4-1	CASSRPGNGGDTQYF	TGCGCCAGCAGCCGCCCAGGAAATGGTGGAGATACGCAGTATTTT
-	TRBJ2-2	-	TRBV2	CASSGRGRGGTGELFF	TGTGCCAGCAGTGGAAGGGGGCGCGGGGGGACCGGGGAGCTGTTTTTT
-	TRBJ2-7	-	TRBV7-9	CASSFTGRDYEQYF	TGTGCCAGCAGCTTCACGGGCAGGGACTACGAGCAGTACTTC
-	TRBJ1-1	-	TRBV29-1	CSVRAGYAEAFF	TGCAGCGTCCGTGCAGGATACGCTGAAGCTTTCTTT
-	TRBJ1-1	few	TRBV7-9	CASSLVRDGNTEAFF	TGTGCCAGCAGCTTAGTGCGGGACGGGAACACTGAAGCTTTCTTT
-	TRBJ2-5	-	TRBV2	CASSPRESGTQYF	TGTGCCAGCAGCCCTAGGGAGTCCGGGACCCAGTACTTC
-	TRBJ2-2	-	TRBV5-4	CASSLVTRNTGELFF	TGTGCCAGCAGCTTGGTCACAAGAAACACCGGGGAGCTGTTTTTT
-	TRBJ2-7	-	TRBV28	CATIMGGTANEQYF	TGTGCCACCATAATGGGGGGTACCGCCAACGAGCAGTACTTC
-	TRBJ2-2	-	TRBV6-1	CASSELGGELFF	TGTGCCAGCAGTGAACTTGGCGGGGAGCTGTTTTTT
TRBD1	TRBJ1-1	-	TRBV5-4	CASSRGLVTEAFF	TGTGCCAGCAGCAGGGGGCTGGTCACTGAAGCTTTCTTT
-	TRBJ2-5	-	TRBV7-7	CASSSRLQPATQETQYF	TGTGCCAGCAGCTCAAGACTCCAACCCGCAACTCAAGAGACCCAGTACTTC
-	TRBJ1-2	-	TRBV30	CAWSVSQGQGYTF	TGTGCCTGGAGTGTAAGTCAGGGTCAGGGCTACACCTTC
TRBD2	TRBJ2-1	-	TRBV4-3	CASSQGGTSGRAHEQFF	TGCGCCAGCAGCCAAGGAGGGACTAGCGGGAGGGCCCATGAGCAGTTCTTC
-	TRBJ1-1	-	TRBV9	CASKEASDTEAFF	TGTGCCAGCAAGGAGGCCAGTGACACTGAAGCTTTCTTT
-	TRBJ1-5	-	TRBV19	CASSIGGRDSNQPQHF	TGTGCCAGTAGTATAGGGGGCAGGGATAGCAATCAGCCCCAGCATTTT
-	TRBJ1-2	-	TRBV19	CASSIRGAVHGYTF	TGTGCCAGTAGTATACGGGGGGCCGTCCATGGCTACACCTTC
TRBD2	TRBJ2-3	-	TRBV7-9	CASSSKTIIGTNTDTQYF	TGTGCCAGCAGCTCAAAAACGATCATCGGGACTAACACAGATACGCAGTATTTT
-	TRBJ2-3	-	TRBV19	CASNDPPTDTQYF	TGTGCCAGTAACGACCCACCCACAGATACGCAGTATTTT
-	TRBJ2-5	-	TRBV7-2	CASRPIVGGQYF	TGTGCCAGCAGACCCATCGTCGGGGGTCAGTACTTC
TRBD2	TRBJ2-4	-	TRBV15	CATSRDKTSGIAKNIQYF	TGTGCCACCAGCAGAGATAAAACTAGCGGGATAGCCAAAAACATTCAGTACTTC
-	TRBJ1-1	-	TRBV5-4	CASGHRDQGTEAFF	TGTGCCAGCGGCCACAGGGATCAGGGCACTGAAGCTTTCTTT
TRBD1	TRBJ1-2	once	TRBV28	CASSLGQGAYGYTF	TGTGCCAGCAGTTTAGGGCAGGGGGCTTATGGCTACACCTTC
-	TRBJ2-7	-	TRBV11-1	CASSSRGTAYEQYF	TGTGCCAGCAGCTCACGCGGCACAGCCTACGAGCAGTACTTC
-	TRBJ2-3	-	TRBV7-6	CASSLAWQADTQYF	TGTGCCAGCAGCTTAGCGTGGCAGGCAGATACGCAGTATTTT
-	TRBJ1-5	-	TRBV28	CASSLVGSNQPQHF	TGTGCCAGCAGTTTAGTCGGTAGCAATCAGCCCCAGCATTTT
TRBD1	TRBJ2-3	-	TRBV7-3	CASSSGGQGRTDTQYF	TGTGCCAGCAGCTCGGGGGGACAGGGCCGAACAGATACGCAGTATTTT
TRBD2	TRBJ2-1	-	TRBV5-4	CASSLALASGSYNEQFF	TGTGCCAGCAGCTTGGCGTTGGCTAGCGGGAGCTACAATGAGCAGTTCTTC
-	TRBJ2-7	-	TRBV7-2	CASSLAFRSQRAWEQYF	TGTGCCAGCAGCTTAGCTTTTCGGTCCCAGAGAGCGTGGGAGCAGTACTTC
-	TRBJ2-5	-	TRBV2	CASSVELGGQEETQYF	TGTGCCAGCAGTGTTGAGCTTGGGGGACAAGAAGAGACCCAGTACTTC
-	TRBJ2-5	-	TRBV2	CASKGSDSPQETQYF	TGTGCCAGCAAGGGGTCTGACAGTCCCCAAGAGACCCAGTACTTC
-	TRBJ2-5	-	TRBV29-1	CSVARARVRWEETQYF	TGCAGCGTTGCCAGGGCCCGGGTACGGTGGGAAGAGACCCAGTACTTC
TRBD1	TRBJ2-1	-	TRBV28	CASSLTGGSYEQFF	TGTGCCAGCAGTTTGACAGGGGGCTCTTATGAGCAGTTCTTC
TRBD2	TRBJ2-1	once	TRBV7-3	CASSLDGRAFDEQFF	TGTGCCAGCAGCTTAGACGGGAGGGCCTTTGATGAGCAGTTCTTC
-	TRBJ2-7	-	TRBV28	CASGSVTYEQYF	TGTGCCAGTGGGAGCGTCACCTACGAGCAGTACTTC
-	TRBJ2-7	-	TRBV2	CASSATSYEQYF	TGTGCCAGCAGCGCTACGTCCTACGAGCAGTACTTC
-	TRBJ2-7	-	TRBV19	CASKDGRQSEQYF	TGTGCCAGTAAGGACGGGAGACAATCCGAGCAGTACTTC
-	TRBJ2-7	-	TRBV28	CASVASTWGEQYF	TGTGCCAGCGTAGCTTCTACTTGGGGCGAGCAGTACTTC
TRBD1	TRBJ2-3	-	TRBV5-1	CASSATGGTDTDTQYF	TGCGCCAGCAGCGCCACAGGGGGAACGGACACAGATACGCAGTATTTT
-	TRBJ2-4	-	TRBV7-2	CASSLASGPRGENIQYF	TGTGCCAGCAGCTTAGCCTCGGGCCCAAGGGGGGAAAACATTCAGTACTTC
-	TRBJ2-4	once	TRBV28	CASSSLSRGVAKNIQYF	TGTGCCAGCAGCTCCCTTAGCAGGGGCGTAGCCAAAAACATTCAGTACTTC
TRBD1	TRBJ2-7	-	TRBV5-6	CASSKPGGQSYEQYF	TGTGCCAGCAGCAAACCAGGGGGACAATCCTACGAGCAGTACTTC
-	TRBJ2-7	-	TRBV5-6	CASSSVGLEGSYEQYF	TGTGCCAGCAGCTCGGTAGGCCTCGAGGGGAGCTACGAGCAGTACTTC
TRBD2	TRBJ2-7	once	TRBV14	CASSQGGPGLAVSSYEQYF	TGTGCCAGCAGCCAAGGCGGGCCGGGACTAGCGGTGAGCTCCTACGAGCAGTACTTC
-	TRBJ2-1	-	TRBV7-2	CASSSVQRLEQFF	TGTGCCAGCAGCTCGGTCCAGCGTTTGGAGCAGTTCTTC